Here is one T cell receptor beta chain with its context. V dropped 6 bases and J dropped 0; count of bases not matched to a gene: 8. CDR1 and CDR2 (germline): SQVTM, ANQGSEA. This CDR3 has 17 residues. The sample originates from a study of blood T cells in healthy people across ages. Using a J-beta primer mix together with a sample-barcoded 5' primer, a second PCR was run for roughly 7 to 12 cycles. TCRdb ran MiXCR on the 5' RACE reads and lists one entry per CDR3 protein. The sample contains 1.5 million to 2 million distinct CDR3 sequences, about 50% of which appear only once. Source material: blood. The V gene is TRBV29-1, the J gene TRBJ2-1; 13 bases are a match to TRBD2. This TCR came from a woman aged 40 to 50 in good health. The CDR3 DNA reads TGCAGCGTGACTGGGACTAGCGGGACTAGCTCCTACAATGAGCAGTTCTTC. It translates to CSVTGTSGTSSYNEQFF.